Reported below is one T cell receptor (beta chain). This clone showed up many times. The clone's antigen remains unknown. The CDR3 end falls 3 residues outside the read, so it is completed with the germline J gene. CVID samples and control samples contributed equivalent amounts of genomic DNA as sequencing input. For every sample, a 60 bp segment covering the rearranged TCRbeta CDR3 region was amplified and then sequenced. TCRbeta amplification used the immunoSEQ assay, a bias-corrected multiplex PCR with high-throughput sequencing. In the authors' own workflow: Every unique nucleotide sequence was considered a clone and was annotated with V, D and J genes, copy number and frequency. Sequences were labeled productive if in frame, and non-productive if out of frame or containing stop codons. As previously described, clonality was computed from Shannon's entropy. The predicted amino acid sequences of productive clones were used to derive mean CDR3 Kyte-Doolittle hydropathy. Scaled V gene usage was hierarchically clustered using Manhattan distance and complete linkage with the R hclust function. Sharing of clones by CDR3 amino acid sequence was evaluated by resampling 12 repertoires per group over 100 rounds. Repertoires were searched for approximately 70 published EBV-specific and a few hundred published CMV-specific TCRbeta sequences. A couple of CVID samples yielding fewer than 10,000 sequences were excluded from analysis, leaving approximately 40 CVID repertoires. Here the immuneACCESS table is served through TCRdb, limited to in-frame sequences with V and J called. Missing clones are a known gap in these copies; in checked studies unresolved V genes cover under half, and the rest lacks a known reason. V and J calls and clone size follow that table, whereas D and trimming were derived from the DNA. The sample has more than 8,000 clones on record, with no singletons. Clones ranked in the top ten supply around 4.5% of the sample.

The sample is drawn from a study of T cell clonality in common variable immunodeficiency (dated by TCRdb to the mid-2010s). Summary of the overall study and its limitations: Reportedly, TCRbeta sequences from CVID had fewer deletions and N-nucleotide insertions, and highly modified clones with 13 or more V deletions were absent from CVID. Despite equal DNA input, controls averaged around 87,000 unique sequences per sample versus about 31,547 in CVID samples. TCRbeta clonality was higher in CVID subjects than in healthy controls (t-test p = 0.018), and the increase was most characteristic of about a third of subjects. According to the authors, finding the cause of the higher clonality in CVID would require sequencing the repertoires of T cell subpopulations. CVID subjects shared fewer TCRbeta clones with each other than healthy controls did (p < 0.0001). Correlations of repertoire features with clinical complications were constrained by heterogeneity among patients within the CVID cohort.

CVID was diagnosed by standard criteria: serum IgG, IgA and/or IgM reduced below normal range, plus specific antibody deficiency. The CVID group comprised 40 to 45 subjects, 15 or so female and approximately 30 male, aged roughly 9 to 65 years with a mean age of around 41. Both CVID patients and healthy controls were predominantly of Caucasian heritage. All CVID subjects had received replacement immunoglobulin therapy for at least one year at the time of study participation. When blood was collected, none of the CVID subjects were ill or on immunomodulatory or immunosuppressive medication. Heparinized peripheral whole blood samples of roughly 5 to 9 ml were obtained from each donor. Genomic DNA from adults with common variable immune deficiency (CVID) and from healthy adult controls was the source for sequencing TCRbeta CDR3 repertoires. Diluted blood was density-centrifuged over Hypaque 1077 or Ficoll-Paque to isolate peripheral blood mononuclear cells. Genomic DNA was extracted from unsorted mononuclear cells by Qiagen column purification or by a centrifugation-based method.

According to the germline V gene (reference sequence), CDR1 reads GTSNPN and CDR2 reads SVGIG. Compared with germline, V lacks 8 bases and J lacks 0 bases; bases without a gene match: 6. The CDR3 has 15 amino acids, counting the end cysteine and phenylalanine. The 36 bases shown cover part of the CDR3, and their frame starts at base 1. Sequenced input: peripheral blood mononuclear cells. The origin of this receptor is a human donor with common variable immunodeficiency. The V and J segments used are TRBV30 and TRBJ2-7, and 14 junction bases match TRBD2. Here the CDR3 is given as CAGGLAGVSSYEQYF. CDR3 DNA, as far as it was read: TGTGCCGGGGGACTAGCGGGAGTCTCCTCCTACGAG.